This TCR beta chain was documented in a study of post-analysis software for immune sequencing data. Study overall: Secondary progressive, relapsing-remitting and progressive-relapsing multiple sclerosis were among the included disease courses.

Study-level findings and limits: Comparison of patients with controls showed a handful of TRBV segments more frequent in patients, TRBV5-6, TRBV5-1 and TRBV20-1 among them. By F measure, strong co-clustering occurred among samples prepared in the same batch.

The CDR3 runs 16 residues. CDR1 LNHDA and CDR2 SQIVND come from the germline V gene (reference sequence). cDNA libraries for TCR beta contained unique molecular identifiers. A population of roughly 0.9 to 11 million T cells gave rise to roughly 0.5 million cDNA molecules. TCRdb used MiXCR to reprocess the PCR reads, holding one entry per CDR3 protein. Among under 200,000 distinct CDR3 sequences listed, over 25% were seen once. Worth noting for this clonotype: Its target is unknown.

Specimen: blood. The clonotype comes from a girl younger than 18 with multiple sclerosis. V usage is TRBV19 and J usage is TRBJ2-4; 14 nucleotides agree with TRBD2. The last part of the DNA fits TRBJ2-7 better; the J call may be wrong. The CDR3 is CASSLGTSGGHDEQYF. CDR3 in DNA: TGTGCCAGTAGTCTAGGGACTAGCGGGGGACACGACGAGCAGTACTTC.